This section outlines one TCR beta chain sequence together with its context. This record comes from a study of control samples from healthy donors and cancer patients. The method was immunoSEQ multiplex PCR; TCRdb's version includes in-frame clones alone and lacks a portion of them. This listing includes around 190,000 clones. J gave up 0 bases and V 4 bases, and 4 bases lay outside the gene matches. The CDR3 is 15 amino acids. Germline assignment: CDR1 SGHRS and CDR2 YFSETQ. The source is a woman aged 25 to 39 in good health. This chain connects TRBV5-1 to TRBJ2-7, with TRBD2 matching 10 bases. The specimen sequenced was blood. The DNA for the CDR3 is TGCGCCAGCAGCCGTAGCGGGGGGATCTCCTACGAGCAGTACTTC. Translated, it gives CASSRSGGISYEQYF.